The present entry profiles one TCR delta chain with its context. No antigen is known for it. Alphabeta T cells were depleted, then CD3+ Vdelta1+ Vdelta2- thymocytes were FACS-sorted. Purity of the sorted Vdelta1+ thymocytes ranged from roughly 97% to 99.6%. The trim removed 1 base at V and 1 base at J, leaving 28 bases unmatched. The length of the CDR3 is 24 residues. Germline loops: CDR1 TSWWSYY, CDR2 QGS. These data are taken from a study of Vδ1+ human thymocytes. Study-wide results and limits: Unlike peripheral blood Vdelta1+ controls, thymic delta-chain sequences included about 20% Vdelta2 and few Vdelta3. The authors advised highly purified populations and single-cell validation. Thymic TRG and TRD repertoires appeared highly polyclonal.

RNA was extracted from the cells and then reverse transcribed. CDR3 amplicons came from multiplex PCR with pooled V-gene forward and constant-region reverse primers. TCRdb re-called the multiplex PCR reads using CATT. The table records some 55,000 delta-chain clones, around 15% of them present only once. This sequence originates from a boy younger than two who had congenital heart surgery. The sequencing input was Vdelta1+ gamma-delta thymocytes from the thymus. Subset: FACS-sorted CD3+ TCRalphabeta- TCRVdelta1+ TCRVdelta2- thymocytes. The chain combines TRDV1 with TRDJ1; 9 bases align to TRDD3. The CDR3 DNA reads TGTGCTCTTGGGGAACCCATATACAGGAAACGGGACCTTGTTCTGGGGGATGGCACCGATAAACTCATCTTT. It encodes CALGEPIYRKRDLVLGDGTDKLIF.